A selection of T cell receptor beta chains follows, all from one sample in a study of shared clonotypes between healthy human individuals. Libraries were prepared by immunoSEQ multiplex PCR; TCRdb keeps only in-frame clonotypes and omits some of them. The profile shows more than 400,000 clones, 81% of them singletons. The sample comprised PBMCs. These receptor sequences come from a woman in her 40s in good health. Some clones in this sample may be carry-over from other donors' samples. The CDR3 runs from the conserved cysteine through the conserved F or W. The D gene is left open where the match is weak. Size values are once, few and many counts, or a class for expanded clones, and some rows have none.

V gene	J gene	clone size	D gene	CDR3 protein	CDR3 DNA
TRBV27	TRBJ1-1	NA	NA	CASSFWGGGGTEAFF	TGTGCCAGCAGTTTTTGGGGGGGCGGCGGGACTGAAGCTTTCTTT
TRBV4-3	TRBJ1-4	NA	TRBD1	CASSRGQSSTNEKLFF	TGCGCCAGCAGCCGGGGACAGAGCTCAACTAATGAAAAACTGTTTTTT
TRBV28	TRBJ2-2	once	NA	CASSLHGRELFF	TGTGCCAGCAGTTTACATGGTCGGGAGCTGTTTTTT
TRBV4-2	TRBJ1-5	NA	NA	CASSQDPVRLQPQHF	TGTGCCAGCAGCCAAGACCCCGTTAGGCTTCAGCCCCAGCATTTT
TRBV29-1	TRBJ1-1	many	NA	CSVSRDLNTEAFF	TGCAGCGTTAGCAGGGACTTGAACACTGAAGCTTTCTTT
TRBV6-1	TRBJ2-7	NA	TRBD1	CASRDRGFKEQYF	TGTGCCAGCAGGGACAGGGGATTTAAGGAGCAGTACTTC
TRBV7-6	TRBJ2-7	NA	TRBD2	CASSLVAGSYEQYF	TGTGCCAGCAGCTTAGTAGCGGGCTCCTACGAGCAGTACTTC
TRBV10-3	TRBJ2-5	NA	NA	CAISSGAGGETQYF	TGTGCCATCAGTTCGGGGGCAGGAGGAGAGACCCAGTACTTC
TRBV30	TRBJ1-1	NA	NA	CAWSVNRLNTEAFF	TGTGCCTGGAGTGTAAACAGGCTGAACACTGAAGCTTTCTTT
TRBV4-2	TRBJ1-4	NA	NA	CASSQGGWSEKLFF	TGTGCCAGCAGCCAAGGTGGGTGGAGTGAAAAACTGTTTTTT
TRBV18	TRBJ2-2	many	TRBD2	CASSLQVSGRFTGELFF	TGTGCCAGCTCACTCCAAGTCAGCGGGAGATTCACCGGGGAGCTGTTTTTT
TRBV29-1	TRBJ2-2	NA	NA	CSASRNPGMRDTGELFF	TGCAGCGCCTCCCGAAACCCAGGGATGAGGGACACCGGGGAGCTGTTTTTT
TRBV6-1	TRBJ2-3	NA	NA	CASSDVGGTDTQYF	TGTGCCAGCAGTGACGTGGGAGGCACAGATACGCAGTATTTT
TRBV29-1	TRBJ2-1	NA	TRBD2	CSASGLAGPNEQFF	TGCAGCGCCTCCGGACTAGCGGGACCTAATGAGCAGTTCTTC
TRBV7-2	TRBJ1-2	NA	NA	CASSTPRGPYGYTF	TGTGCCAGCAGCACGCCCAGGGGCCCCTATGGCTACACCTTC
TRBV10-2	TRBJ2-1	once	TRBD2	CASSDSGRWNEQFF	TGCGCCAGCAGTGACAGCGGGAGATGGAATGAGCAGTTCTTC
TRBV4-1	TRBJ2-2	NA	TRBD2	CASSPTKLAAVNTGELFF	TGCGCCAGCAGCCCCACCAAACTAGCGGCAGTGAACACCGGGGAGCTGTTTTTT
TRBV4-3	TRBJ1-3	NA	NA	CASSQDNGIGNTIYF	TGCGCCAGCAGCCAAGATAACGGCATTGGAAACACCATATATTTT
TRBV10-3	TRBJ2-5	NA	NA	CAISDRVFPSGQETQYF	TGTGCCATCAGTGATAGGGTGTTTCCGAGCGGCCAAGAGACCCAGTACTTC
TRBV7-9	TRBJ1-2	NA	TRBD1	CASSGQGAGGYTF	TGTGCCAGCAGTGGACAGGGAGCGGGGGGCTACACCTTC
TRBV11-2	TRBJ1-1	NA	NA	CASSRSRNTEAFF	TGTGCCAGCAGCCGCTCCCGGAACACTGAAGCTTTCTTT
TRBV10-3	TRBJ1-4	NA	NA	CAISESRGVNEKLFF	TGTGCCATCAGTGAGTCGAGAGGGGTTAATGAAAAACTGTTTTTT
TRBV10-3	TRBJ2-3	NA	TRBD2	CATLLAGADTQYF	TGTGCCACACTACTAGCGGGCGCAGATACGCAGTATTTT
TRBV5-6	TRBJ2-5	NA	NA	CASSSERRAPIQETQYF	TGTGCCAGCAGCTCGGAAAGACGAGCACCCATACAAGAGACCCAGTACTTC
TRBV5-1	TRBJ2-2	once	TRBD2	CASSEGLAGDFYGGELFF	TGCGCCAGCAGCGAAGGACTAGCGGGAGATTTTTACGGCGGGGAGCTGTTTTTT